A single sample gave rise to the 22 T cell receptor beta chains below, sequenced in a study of blood T cell repertoires in COVID-19. Clones were sequenced by immunoSEQ multiplex PCR, and TCRdb holds only the in-frame ones, with some missing. This table holds around 240,000 clones, 85% found once. Input material: peripheral blood. The receptor set was obtained from a man in his forties with acute or convalescent COVID-19.

This clone occurred a few times. This chain joins TRBV5-6 and TRBJ1-4, with 9 bases fitting TRBD1. With 2 bases clipped from V and 8 bases from J, the junction kept 13 bases outside the gene matches. The germline CDR1 and CDR2 sequences are SGHDT and YYEEEE. The CDR3 loop spans 17 amino acids. The DNA of the CDR3 is TGTGCCAGCAGCTTAAAGGGACAGGGAATTTTACGGGAAAAACTGTTTTTT. Translation gives CASSLKGQGILREKLFF.

The chain carries TRBV30 and TRBJ1-1; 7 bases fit TRBD1. CDR3 length: 12 residues. The germline V gene encodes CDR1 GTSNPN and CDR2 SVGIG (reference sequence). V lost 2 bases to trimming and J lost 7 bases; unmatched junction nucleotides: 4. CDR3: CAWSRDSFEAFF. In DNA form, the CDR3 reads TGTGCCTGGAGTCGGGACAGCTTTGAAGCTTTCTTT. Combining the CDR3 with reference TRBV30 and TRBJ1-1 gives the whole variable domain SQTIHQWPATLVQPVGSPLSLECTVEGTSNPNLYWYRQAAGRGLQLLFYSVGIGQISSEVPQNLSASRPQDRQFILSSKKLLLSDSGFYLCAWSRDSFEAFFGQGTRLTVV.

The V gene is TRBV19, the J gene TRBJ2-1; D is perhaps TRBD1 (5 bases). The germline V gene encodes CDR1 LNHDA and CDR2 SQIVND (reference sequence). The V and J ends lost 4 bases and 8 bases respectively, with 9 bases between them. This CDR3 is built from 12 residues. As DNA, the CDR3 is TGTGCCAGTAGTACGGACATCCATGAGCAGTTCTTC. As protein: CASSTDIHEQFF.

CDR3 in DNA: TGTGCCAGCAGCCCGTTTGGCAATCAGCCCCAGCATTTT. Protein product: CASSPFGNQPQHF. The chain is built from TRBV6-5 and TRBJ1-5; no definite D call. Trimming removed 6 bases at V and 2 bases at J, with 8 bases between. The CDR3 length is 13 residues. Germline V gene data show CDR1 as MNHEY and CDR2 as SVGAGI.

This chain connects TRBV28 to TRBJ2-7; TRBD1 aligns across 10 bases. V lost 7 bases to trimming and J lost 5 bases; unmatched junction nucleotides: 8. Per the germline V gene, CDR1 is MDHEN and CDR2 is SYDVKM. There are 14 residues in the CDR3. The CDR3 region is CASTLGGTGDEQYF. Written as DNA, the CDR3 is TGTGCCAGCACCCTGGGGGGGACAGGGGACGAGCAGTACTTC.

The CDR3 DNA is TGTGCCAGCAGCCAGACGGGGGGTAATCAGCCCCAGCATTTT. Its translation: CASSQTGGNQPQHF. This chain uses TRBV6-4 with TRBJ1-5; weak D call: TRBD1 (5 bases). The V end was cut by 6 bases, the J end by 4 bases, with 13 bases between. Germline assignment: CDR1 MRHNA and CDR2 SNTAGT. The CDR3 is 14 residues long.

The chain has TRBV10-3 and TRBJ2-7, with 9 bases lining up with TRBD1. The CDR3 covers 13 residues. Trimming took 10 bases from V and 4 from J; bases not matched to a gene: 8. Germline lookup yields CDR1 ENHRY and CDR2 SYGVKD. The CDR3: CATTGTGIYEQYF. CDR3 in DNA: TGTGCCACTACCGGGACAGGGATTTACGAGCAGTACTTC.

The genes are TRBV12-3 or TRBV12-4 and TRBJ2-7; 8 bases align to TRBD1. Trimming at V came to 4 bases and at J to 5 bases, leaving 4 bases not matched to a gene. CDR3 length: 13 amino acids. CDR3 protein: CASSSGQGHEQYF. In DNA, the CDR3 is TGTGCCAGCAGTTCCGGACAGGGCCACGAGCAGTACTTC.

V is TRBV5-1 and J is TRBJ1-2, with TRBD1 identical over 9 bases. Germline V CDR1 and CDR2: SGHRS, YFSETQ. Trimming at V came to 4 bases and at J to 6 bases, leaving 7 bases not matched to a gene. This CDR3 is built from 14 residues. The CDR3: CASSTGQGVDGYTF. Here the CDR3 DNA reads TGCGCCAGCAGCACGGGACAGGGTGTCGATGGCTACACCTTC.

The chain combines TRBV5-4 with TRBJ2-2; D possibly corresponds to TRBD2 (6 bases). The CDR3 is 14 residues long. Trimming pared 0 bases from V and 7 bases from J, leaving 10 bases between. Germline V gene sequence: CDR1 SGHNT, CDR2 YYREEE (reference sequence). The CDR3 region is CASSLVNSGGELFF. CDR3 DNA: TGTGCCAGCAGCTTGGTGAATAGCGGCGGGGAGCTGTTTTTT.

The gene calls are TRBV4-2 and TRBJ2-6, with a possible D match to TRBD2 (6 bases). There are 16 residues in the CDR3. Per the germline V gene, CDR1 is LGHNA and CDR2 is YNFKEQ. V shed 0 bases and J shed 2 bases, with 8 bases lying between them. The CDR3 DNA is TGTGCCAGCAGCCAAGAACGGACTACTGGGGCCAACGTCCTGACTTTC. Its translation is CASSQERTTGANVLTF.

The chain has TRBV7-3 and TRBJ2-3; 9 bases map to TRBD2. V was clipped by 5 bases and J by 1 base; unmatched bases: 4. The CDR3 is made up of 15 amino acids. Germline V gene data show CDR1 as SGHTA and CDR2 as FQGTGA. The CDR3 region has the DNA TGTGCCAGCAGCATATCTAGCGGGGGCACAGATACGCAGTATTTT. Amino acid sequence: CASSISSGGTDTQYF.

This sequence joins TRBV7-2 and TRBJ2-5; a weak D match, TRBD2 (6 bases). The CDR3 length is 16 residues. Trimming took 2 bases from V and 5 from J, leaving 18 bases between them. The V gene's germline CDR1 is SGHTA and CDR2 FQGNSA. DNA for the CDR3: TGTGCCAGCAGCTTAATCGGCGGGGTCGTCGGGGAGACCCAGTACTTC. Translation: CASSLIGGVVGETQYF.

The count of this clone is one. V is TRBV6-5 and J is TRBJ1-1; TRBD1 might be the D (5 bases). From germline, CDR1 is MNHEY and CDR2 SVGAGI. This CDR3 is built from 14 residues. V was clipped by 7 bases and J by 4 bases, with 16 bases between them. CDR3 sequence (DNA): TGTGCCAGCAAGTGGGGCACCCTGTCCACTGAAGCTTTCTTT. Its protein product is CASKWGTLSTEAFF.

The genes are TRBV23-1 and TRBJ2-3; the D is unclear. TRBV23-1 carries the ORF label, with uncertain function. Trimming removed 2 bases at V and 2 bases at J, with 11 bases between. CDR3 size: 15 residues. The CDR3 loop is CASSQRRIPTDTQYF. CDR3 nucleotides: TGCGCCAGCAGTCAACGCAGGATCCCCACAGATACGCAGTATTTT.

The chain employs TRBV6-5 and TRBJ2-2; D gene unclear. Trimming left V 5 bases short and J 3 bases short, with 7 bases between. Germline V gives CDR1 MNHEY, CDR2 SVGAGI. The CDR3 covers 13 residues. CDR3 DNA sequence: TGTGCCAGCAGTACCCAGGACACCGGGGAGCTGTTTTTT. It is translated as CASSTQDTGELFF.

CDR3 coding DNA: TGCGCCAGCAGCCAGGGGGGGTCCTACAATGAGCAGTTCTTC. Translated, it gives CASSQGGSYNEQFF. The rearrangement joins TRBV4-3 to TRBJ2-1; 7 bases match TRBD2. This CDR3 is built from 14 residues. Per the germline V gene, CDR1 is LGHNA and CDR2 is YSLEER. The J segment lost 1 base and the V segment lost 3 bases, leaving 0 bases of the junction unmatched.

The chain carries TRBV6-5 and TRBJ1-1, with 7 bases lining up with TRBD1. CDR1 and CDR2 (germline): MNHEY, SVGAGI. V lost 0 bases and J lost 4; bases outside the gene matches: 5. The CDR3 is 15 amino acids. CDR3 DNA: TGTGCCAGCAGTTACTCGCCCAAGGGGGCCACTGAAGCTTTCTTT. This gives the protein CASSYSPKGATEAFF.

The V and J genes are TRBV6-6 and TRBJ1-2; no clear D. V dropped 5 bases and J dropped 2 bases, with 9 bases sitting between them. This CDR3 contains 13 residues. The germline V gene has CDR1 MNHNY and CDR2 SVGAGI (reference sequence). The chain's CDR3 is CASSMEGNYGYTF. CDR3 in DNA: TGTGCCAGCAGTATGGAGGGCAACTATGGCTACACCTTC.

The chain links TRBV12-3 or TRBV12-4 to TRBJ1-2; D remains unclear. CDR3 length: 12 amino acids. V was clipped by 2 bases and J by 4 bases, with 5 bases between them. CDR3: CASSLNSYGYTF. The DNA of the CDR3 is TGTGCCAGCAGTTTAAACAGCTATGGCTACACCTTC.

The CDR3 region is CASSPGHSYYTF. CDR3 DNA sequence: TGTGCCAGCAGCCCGGGACATTCTTACTACACCTTC. V and J are TRBV5-6 and TRBJ1-2, with D perhaps TRBD1 (6 bases). Trimming shortened V by 4 bases and J by 10 bases, and 14 bases separated the two germline ends. The CDR3 consists of 12 residues. CDR1 is SGHDT, CDR2 YYEEEE, per germline.

The rearrangement uses TRBV9 and TRBJ1-1; no clear D gene. V lost 1 base to trimming and J lost 1 base, with 11 bases between them. Germline lookup yields CDR1 SGDLS and CDR2 YYNGEE. CDR3 size: 15 residues. The CDR3 sequence is CASSVTLAGNTEAFF. Here the CDR3 DNA reads TGTGCCAGCAGCGTAACTTTGGCAGGGAACACTGAAGCTTTCTTT.